This is a list of T cell receptor beta chains from one sample in a study of blood T cell repertoires in COVID-19. The assay was immunoSEQ multiplex PCR, and TCRdb's table has in-frame clones only and misses some. This table holds more than 90,000 clones, about 89% found once. Sequenced input: peripheral blood. The receptors originated from a man aged 50-59 years with acute or convalescent COVID-19. The CDR3 runs from the conserved cysteine through the conserved F or W. A D gene is named only where the DNA matches it firmly. Some rows mark clone size as missing; the rest say once, few, many or name a class of expanded clone.

v_gene,abundance,j_gene,d_gene,CDR3aa,CDR3nt
TRBV28,once,TRBJ1-2,NA,CAILRQQGGYGYTF,TGTGCCATCCTCCGGCAACAGGGCGGCTATGGCTACACCTTC
TRBV7-2,NA,TRBJ1-1,NA,CASSFQILRQSEAFF,TGTGCCAGCAGCTTTCAAATCCTTCGACAGTCTGAAGCTTTCTTT
TRBV5-1,few,TRBJ2-2,NA,CASSLGQVSDTGELFF,TGCGCCAGCAGCTTGGGGCAGGTGTCGGACACCGGGGAGCTGTTTTTT
TRBV9,NA,TRBJ2-1,NA,CASSVDRTPSYNEQFF,TGTGCCAGCAGCGTAGATAGGACACCTTCCTACAATGAGCAGTTCTTC
TRBV2,NA,TRBJ1-5,NA,CASSAVHSNQPQHF,TGTGCCAGCAGTGCAGTACATAGCAATCAGCCCCAGCATTTT
TRBV19,few,TRBJ1-2,NA,CASSRGMAGDSYGYTF,TGTGCCAGTAGTCGGGGAATGGCAGGGGATTCCTATGGCTACACCTTC
TRBV6-5,NA,TRBJ2-1,TRBD2,CASSLAGSSYNEQFF,TGTGCCAGCAGTTTAGCGGGGAGCTCCTACAATGAGCAGTTCTTC
TRBV5-1,NA,TRBJ2-3,TRBD1,CASSPGTGITDTQYF,TGCGCCAGCAGCCCCGGGACAGGGATCACAGATACGCAGTATTTT
TRBV11-1,NA,TRBJ2-2,TRBD1,CASRHRGSGTGELFF,TGTGCCAGCAGGCACAGGGGTTCGGGCACCGGGGAGCTGTTTTTT
TRBV2,NA,TRBJ1-2,NA,CASSDQGRGYTF,TGTGCCAGCAGTGACCAGGGCAGAGGCTACACCTTC
TRBV11-2,NA,TRBJ2-3,TRBD2,CASTTLAGGATQYF,TGTGCCAGCACCACCCTGGCGGGGGGCGCTACGCAGTATTTT
TRBV5-1,NA,TRBJ2-2,NA,CASSPTGGVGELFF,TGCGCCAGCAGCCCCACCGGGGGAGTGGGGGAGCTGTTTTTT
TRBV4-3,NA,TRBJ1-4,NA,CASSRQENEKLFF,TGCGCCAGCAGCCGACAGGAGAATGAAAAACTGTTTTTT
TRBV6-5,NA,TRBJ2-1,NA,CASSRGYSYNEQFF,TGTGCCAGCAGTCGGGGTTATTCCTACAATGAGCAGTTCTTC
TRBV2,NA,TRBJ1-6,TRBD1,CASSLDRGSWNSPLHF,TGTGCCAGCAGTCTAGACAGGGGGTCTTGGAATTCACCCCTCCACTTT
TRBV5-1,NA,TRBJ2-5,TRBD1,CASSPQTGEQETQYF,TGCGCCAGCAGCCCACAGACAGGGGAACAAGAGACCCAGTACTTC
TRBV6-5,NA,TRBJ1-1,NA,CASSKTGNTEAFF,TGTGCCAGCAGTAAGACAGGGAACACTGAAGCTTTCTTT
TRBV27,NA,TRBJ2-1,TRBD1,CASSQQGLPHEQFF,TGTGCCAGCAGTCAACAGGGGTTACCCCATGAGCAGTTCTTC